The rows below give T cell receptor beta chains drawn from one sample of a study of T cells in tuberculosis. Measured with immunoSEQ multiplex PCR; TCRdb has only the in-frame clones, and not every one. This sample carries 30,000 to 35,000 clones, approximately 90% of them seen once, and the ten largest clones take 2% to 3%. The sample consisted of PBMCs, taken at tuberculosis diagnosis. Every receptor here comes from an adult with tuberculosis. Both conserved end residues are part of each CDR3.

cdr3_length	v_call	j_call	cdr3_aa
17	TRBV7-9	TRBJ1-4	CASSLGEGRATNEKLFF
14	TRBV19	TRBJ1-5	CASSIAPGVEPQHF
15	TRBV2	TRBJ2-7	CASRPRGLADYEQYF
11	TRBV5-8	TRBJ2-1	CASRMVYEQFF
16	TRBV19	TRBJ1-1	CASSIVAGVRDTEAFF
13	TRBV11-2	TRBJ1-2	CASSLAGASGYTF
19	TRBV5-1	TRBJ2-6	CASSLATGQVFSGANVLTF
16	TRBV11-2	TRBJ1-1	CASSPGLGTGELGAFF
17	TRBV27	TRBJ2-2	CASSTQTGGINTGELFF
16	TRBV5-6	TRBJ2-2	CASSLVNARGTGELFF
15	TRBV7-7	TRBJ2-5	CASSLGAGLQETQYF
14	TRBV5-8	TRBJ1-5	CASSLAFGGQPQHF
13	TRBV4-2	TRBJ1-1	CASSQGGTTEAFF
15	TRBV28	TRBJ2-2	CASSLGTGGTGELFF
16	TRBV6-5	TRBJ2-1	CASSYLTAGGRNEQFF
18	TRBV18	TRBJ2-5	CASSPQVAGGRIGETQYF
15	TRBV19	TRBJ2-5	CASSISGGAGETQYF
13	TRBV7-2	TRBJ1-1	CASSFRGNTEAFF
13	TRBV30	TRBJ2-7	CAWSGHFPPEQYF
14	TRBV6-5	TRBJ1-1	CASSRTGMGTEAFF
13	TRBV10-3	TRBJ2-7	CAISERQDNEQYF
14	TRBV6-5	TRBJ2-2	CASSYSGVTGELFF
15	TRBV10-3	TRBJ1-2	CAISERGGPNYGYTF
14	TRBV2	TRBJ2-1	CASSRTAGGSEQFF
12	TRBV28	TRBJ1-4	CASSFPNEKLFF
14	TRBV6-4	TRBJ2-3	CASSEEDNTDTQYF
12	TRBV5-6	TRBJ2-1	CASSLVGTELFF